This T cell receptor (beta chain) was identified in a study of blood T cell repertoires in COVID-19. Study in general: Donors in the United States, Italy and Spain gave samples during acute or convalescent COVID-19. Sources were T cells, B-cell-depleted T cells, or PBMCs; the material itself was cDNA or gDNA.

This clone was recorded only once. How the authors handled the data: For nucleated cells, counts were estimated from reference gene primer amplification. Measured with immunoSEQ multiplex PCR; TCRdb has only the in-frame clones, and not every one. V and J calls plus clone size are reproduced from that table; the DNA served to infer D and trimming. Here the sample spans 150,000 or so clones, roughly 84% being singletons. This CDR3 has 12 residues. Looked up from germline, CDR1 is MNHEY and CDR2 is SVGAGI. V shed 4 bases and J shed 8 bases, with 11 bases lying between them. The rearrangement uses TRBV6-5 and TRBJ1-2; perhaps TRBD1 as D (6 bases). The receptor was isolated from a man aged 60-69 years who had recovered from COVID-19. Sequenced input: peripheral blood. CDR3 amino acids: CASSSMTGGYTF. DNA for the CDR3: TGTGCCAGCAGTTCTATGACAGGAGGCTACACCTTC.